Below are 32 T cell receptor beta chains sequenced from a single sample in a study of blood T cell repertoires in COVID-19. Sequencing used immunoSEQ multiplex PCR; TCRdb keeps in-frame clones, though not all of them. The repertoire holds 150,000 to 200,000 clones, with more than 75% as singletons. Source material: peripheral blood. The receptors shown here come from a man aged 18 to 30 with active or convalescent COVID-19.

CDR3 in amino acids: CATSAKTSNQPQHF. CDR3 DNA: TGTGCCACCAGTGCCAAGACAAGCAATCAGCCCCAGCATTTT. The rearrangement uses TRBV24-1 and TRBJ1-5, with D unresolved. The CDR3 has 14 amino acids. Germline-derived CDR1 and CDR2 are KGHDR and SFDVKD. V was shortened by 5 bases and J by 1 base, with 8 bases between the two germline ends.

This chain joins TRBV3-1 (or the pseudogene TRBV3-2) and TRBJ2-7, with D possibly matching TRBD2 (6 bases). The length of the CDR3 is 13 residues. The germline V gene has CDR1 LGHDT and CDR2 YNNKEL (reference sequence). The V gene lost 2 bases and the J gene lost 8 bases, with 13 bases spanning the gap. Here the CDR3 reads CASSQTPRGKQYV. The CDR3 DNA sequence: TGTGCCAGCAGCCAAACCCCCCGGGGGAAGCAGTACGTC.

This clone was detected only a few times. V is TRBV28 and J is TRBJ1-4; D not certain. The CDR3 is 14 residues long. The V gene's germline CDR1 is MDHEN and CDR2 SYDVKM. Trimming took 7 bases from V and 6 from J, leaving 15 bases between them. The CDR3 loop is CASTGPSGDEKLFF. The CDR3 bases are TGTGCCAGCACCGGACCAAGCGGAGATGAAAAACTGTTTTTT.

In the case of this clone: This specimen includes other DNA sequences encoding the same CDR3. This rearrangement joins TRBV3-1 (or the pseudogene TRBV3-2) to TRBJ1-5, with D perhaps matching TRBD1 (5 bases). Deletions cut 4 bases from V and 4 bases from J, with 8 bases between. CDR3 length: 13 amino acids. Germline V lookup: CDR1 LGHDT, CDR2 YNNKEL (reference sequence). The CDR3: CASSPQGNQPQHF. The CDR3 coding sequence is TGTGCCAGCAGCCCGCAGGGAAATCAGCCCCAGCATTTT.

The CDR3: CSVEVRVGQPQHF. Written as DNA, the CDR3 is TGCAGCGTTGAAGTCAGGGTAGGTCAGCCCCAGCATTTT. The chain uses TRBV29-1 and TRBJ1-5; the D gene is possibly TRBD1 (5 bases). Germline loops: CDR1 SQVTM, CDR2 ANQGSEA. CDR3 size: 13 residues. Trimming shortened V by 1 base and J by 6 bases, and 10 bases separated the two germline ends.

The chain joins TRBV5-4 to TRBJ2-4; 7 bases are shared with TRBD2. Germline CDR1 reads SGHNT; CDR2 reads YYREEE (reference sequence). The CDR3 runs to 19 residues. Trimming cost V 4 bases and J 0 bases; bases outside gene matches: 16. CDR3 sequence: CASSQHLAADSLAKNIQYF. DNA of the CDR3: TGTGCCAGCAGCCAGCACCTAGCGGCGGATTCCCTAGCCAAAAACATTCAGTACTTC.

The V and J genes are TRBV5-1 and TRBJ2-1; 8 bases line up with TRBD2. Losses at the gene ends were 7 bases for V and 6 bases for J; bases not matched to a gene: 6. Germline lookup yields CDR1 SGHRS and CDR2 YFSETQ. The CDR3 spans 13 residues. This CDR3 reads CASVGLASNEQFF. In nucleotides, the CDR3 is TGCGCCAGCGTAGGACTAGCATCCAATGAGCAGTTCTTC.

V is TRBV6-5 and J is TRBJ1-2; maybe TRBD1 (5 bases). This CDR3 comprises 15 residues. Looked up from germline, CDR1 is MNHEY and CDR2 is SVGAGI. V was trimmed by 2 bases and J by 4 bases, leaving 14 bases between them. The CDR3 DNA reads as TGTGCCAGCAGTTACCCCCATCGGGGGGGCTATGGCTACACCTTC. Amino acids: CASSYPHRGGYGYTF.

The chain recombines TRBV28 with TRBJ2-7; TRBD1 agrees at 7 bases. This CDR3 has 16 amino acids. With 5 bases clipped from V and 5 bases from J, the junction kept 15 bases outside the gene matches. The germline V gene encodes CDR1 MDHEN and CDR2 SYDVKM. The CDR3 DNA sequence: TGTGCCAGCAGTCCCGTTTTTGGGCAGGGGGTCCACGAGCAGTACTTC. Protein product: CASSPVFGQGVHEQYF.

The CDR3 nucleotides read TGTGCCAGCAGCTTTTACACGAACTATGGCTACACCTTC. Translated: CASSFYTNYGYTF. V gene TRBV11-3 combines with J gene TRBJ1-2; the D is unclear. CDR3 length equals 13 residues. Germline V CDR1 and CDR2: SGHNT, YENEEA. The V and J ends lost 3 bases and 2 bases respectively, with 7 bases between them.

This clone has just one count. The chain employs TRBV27 and TRBJ2-2; TRBD1 matches 7 bases. J was trimmed by 0 bases and V by 4 bases; bases with no gene match: 2. Looked up from germline, CDR1 is MNHEY and CDR2 is SMNVEV (reference sequence). The CDR3 consists of 15 residues. The CDR3 bases are TGTGCCAGCAGTTGGCAGGGGGCGAACACCGGGGAGCTGTTTTTT. Amino acid sequence: CASSWQGANTGELFF.

The genes are TRBV24-1 and TRBJ2-1, with D possibly TRBD2 on 6 matching bases. CDR1 KGHDR and CDR2 SFDVKD come from the germline V gene. V lost 4 bases, J lost 5 bases, and 14 bases lay in between. This CDR3 is 15 amino acids long. CDR3 loop: CATSESGGYNNEQFF. CDR3 DNA sequence: TGTGCCACCAGTGAATCCGGGGGTTACAACAATGAGCAGTTCTTC.

The V call is TRBV25-1, the J call TRBJ2-1; 7 bases line up with TRBD2. Trimming cost V 3 bases and J 3 bases; bases outside gene matches: 8. CDR3 length equals 16 residues. Germline lookup yields CDR1 MGHDK and CDR2 SYGVNS. Here the CDR3 reads CASSERENSYYNEQFF. As DNA, the CDR3 is TGTGCCAGCAGTGAGCGGGAGAACTCTTACTACAATGAGCAGTTCTTC.

This clone was observed a single time. The chain uses TRBV7-9 and TRBJ2-3, with 7 positions matching TRBD1. The germline V gene has CDR1 SEHNR and CDR2 FQNEAQ (reference sequence). J was trimmed by 2 bases and V by 4 bases; bases with no gene match: 3. CDR3 size: 14 residues. CDR3 nucleotide sequence: TGTGCCAGCAGCTGGGGACAGAACACAGATACGCAGTATTTT. Encoded protein: CASSWGQNTDTQYF. Looking up the rest from reference TRBV7-9 and TRBJ2-3 gives the full variable domain: DTGVSQNPRHKITKRGQNVTFRCDPISEHNRLYWYRQTLGQGPEFLTYFQNEAQLEKSRLLSDRFSAERPKGSFSTLEIQRTEQGDSAMYLCASSWGQNTDTQYFGPGTRLTVL.

This chain connects TRBV5-4 to TRBJ2-2, with 9 bases aligning to TRBD1. The V and J ends lost 3 bases and 4 bases, in that order; junction bases with no gene match: 7. The germline CDR1 and CDR2 sequences are SGHNT and YYREEE (reference sequence). The CDR3 consists of 16 residues. CDR3 region: CASSWDRVGGTGELFF. CDR3 DNA: TGTGCCAGCAGCTGGGACAGGGTGGGGGGCACCGGGGAGCTGTTTTTT.

This rearrangement joins TRBV25-1 to TRBJ2-7; D not certain. Germline V gene data show CDR1 as MGHDK and CDR2 as SYGVNS. V was cut by 3 bases and J by 6 bases, with 9 bases left in between. The CDR3 has 12 amino acids. Here the CDR3 reads CASSESAVEQYF. The CDR3 coding sequence is TGTGCCAGCAGTGAGTCTGCGGTCGAGCAGTACTTC.

The rearrangement links TRBV19 to TRBJ2-5; weak D call: TRBD2 (7 bases). The CDR3 covers 15 residues. Germline V gives CDR1 LNHDA, CDR2 SQIVND (reference sequence). The germline V and J ends were trimmed by 5 bases and 1 base, with 14 bases remaining between them. The CDR3 sequence is CASSQRGGRQETQYF. CDR3 DNA: TGTGCCAGTAGTCAGAGGGGGGGCCGCCAAGAGACCCAGTACTTC.

This clone was counted once. This chain joins TRBV27 and TRBJ1-2; TRBD1 matches 7 bases. Germline CDR1 reads MNHEY; CDR2 reads SMNVEV (reference sequence). The CDR3 runs to 15 residues. Unmatched junction bases numbered 6, after V lost 4 bases and J lost 1 base. CDR3: CASSSGTDINYGYTF. Written as DNA, the CDR3 is TGTGCCAGCAGTTCCGGGACAGACATTAACTATGGCTACACCTTC.

The CDR3 DNA follows: TGTGCCAGTAGGCCTAGCGGGAGGGCCTCTGACACCGGGGAGCTGTTTTTT. This gives the protein CASRPSGRASDTGELFF. This sequence joins TRBV19 and TRBJ2-2, with 12 bases lining up with TRBD2. J was trimmed by 3 bases and V by 6 bases; bases with no gene match: 8. Germline V lookup: CDR1 LNHDA, CDR2 SQIVND (reference sequence). The CDR3 runs to 17 residues.

The chain carries TRBV6-6 and TRBJ2-1, with 9 bases aligning to TRBD2. The CDR3 contains 15 residues. The V and J ends lost 5 bases and 10 bases, in that order; junction bases with no gene match: 12. The germline V gene encodes CDR1 MNHNY and CDR2 SVGAGI (reference sequence). The CDR3 sequence is CASSPPSGVWGEQFF. The CDR3, as DNA: TGTGCCAGCAGTCCGCCTAGCGGGGTCTGGGGGGAGCAGTTCTTC.

The V gene is TRBV18, the J gene TRBJ1-1; no firm D call. Deletions cut 1 base from V and 11 bases from J, with 8 bases between. Germline CDR1 KGHSH, CDR2 LQKENI. CDR3 length: 11 amino acids. CDR3 sequence: CASSPQREAFF. CDR3 coding DNA: TGTGCCAGCTCACCACAGCGGGAGGCTTTCTTT.

This chain joins TRBV18 and TRBJ1-1; D is unclear. Germline V CDR1 and CDR2: KGHSH, LQKENI. Trimming stripped 0 bases from V and 5 bases from J, with 7 bases between. This CDR3 is 13 amino acids long. The CDR3: CASSPPSVTEAFF. The CDR3 nucleotides read TGTGCCAGCTCACCACCCTCGGTAACTGAAGCTTTCTTT.

Only one count was recorded for this clone. J is TRBJ2-7 and V is TRBV28; 13 bases are a match to TRBD2. J lost 2 bases, V lost 4 bases, and 5 bases had no gene match. The V gene's germline CDR1 is MDHEN and CDR2 SYDVKM. The CDR3 is 16 amino acids. CDR3 nucleotide sequence: TGTGCCAGCAGTTCGGGACTAGCGGGGACCACCTACGAGCAGTACGTC. This encodes CASSSGLAGTTYEQYV.

V gene TRBV28 combines with J gene TRBJ1-4, with TRBD1 identical over 9 bases. The J call may be faulty, since TRBJ2-2 better matches the DNA end. CDR3 length: 13 amino acids. Germline CDR1 is MDHEN and CDR2 is SYDVKM. This CDR3 is CASSPGTGGELFF. The CDR3 coding sequence is TGTGCCAGCAGCCCCGGGACAGGGGGGGAGCTGTTTTTT.

The gene calls are TRBV5-4 and TRBJ2-7; D may be TRBD1 (6 bases). Germline CDR1 is SGHNT and CDR2 is YYREEE (reference sequence). The CDR3 sequence is 15 residues long. V was shortened by 4 bases and J by 1 base, with 15 bases between the two germline ends. The CDR3 DNA is TGTGCCAGCAGCCCAGACAGGTTGTTTTCCTACGAGCAGTACTTC. Translated: CASSPDRLFSYEQYF.

The table lists this clone with a few counts. The V call is TRBV4-1, the J call TRBJ2-7; a weak D match, TRBD1 (5 bases). This CDR3 is built from 14 residues. Per germline, CDR1 MGHRA and CDR2 YSYEKL. Trimming stripped 4 bases from V and 5 bases from J, with 15 bases between. The CDR3 protein is CASSPRHRSDEQYF. As DNA, the CDR3 is TGCGCCAGCAGCCCGAGACACAGGTCCGACGAGCAGTACTTC.

V and J are TRBV28 and TRBJ2-4; 9 bases fit TRBD1. CDR3 length: 14 amino acids. V shed 5 bases and J 6 bases; nucleotides not matched to a gene: 5. Germline loops: CDR1 MDHEN, CDR2 SYDVKM. For the CDR3, the DNA is TGTGCCAGCAGTCCACAGGGGGCAGGAAACATTCAGTACTTC. Its protein product is CASSPQGAGNIQYF. The full variable domain, its missing parts supplied by reference TRBV28 and TRBJ2-4, is DVKVTQSSRYLVKRTGEKVFLECVQDMDHENMFWYRQDPGLGLRLIYFSYDVKMKEKGDIPEGYSVSREKKERFSLILESASTNQTSMYLCASSPQGAGNIQYFGAGTRLSVL.

The V and J genes are TRBV2 and TRBJ2-3; D gene uncertain. V was pared by 2 bases and J by 2 bases, with 11 bases between. CDR1 and CDR2 (germline): SNHLY, FYNNEI. The CDR3 consists of 15 residues. CDR3 nucleotides: TGTGCCAGCAGTGAAATGGGCATTCCCACAGATACGCAGTATTTT. This sequence encodes CASSEMGIPTDTQYF.

The chain has TRBV7-2 and TRBJ2-4, with 12 bases aligning to TRBD2. This CDR3 comprises 18 residues. V was clipped by 3 bases and J by 2 bases; unmatched bases: 8. Germline-derived CDR1 and CDR2 are SGHTA and FQGNSA. CDR3 in amino acids: CASSFVSLAGGPKNIQYF. In DNA, the CDR3 is TGTGCCAGCAGCTTTGTCTCGCTAGCGGGGGGGCCCAAAAACATTCAGTACTTC.

This chain connects TRBV25-1 to TRBJ1-5; weak D call: TRBD1 (6 bases). Germline V gene lookup returns CDR1 MGHDK and CDR2 SYGVNS. The CDR3 totals 17 residues. V lost 3 bases to trimming and J lost 7 bases, with 22 bases between them. CDR3 bases: TGTGCCAGCAGTGACCTGGGGGCGTTTTTTCCCAGGCAGCCCCAGCATTTT. This translates into CASSDLGAFFPRQPQHF. The entire variable domain, with the rest obtained from reference TRBV25-1 and TRBJ1-5, is as follows: EADIYQTPRYLVIGTGKKITLECSQTMGHDKMYWYQQDPGMELHLIHYSYGVNSTEKGDLSSESTVSRIRTEHFPLTLESARPSHTSQYLCASSDLGAFFPRQPQHFGDGTRLSIL.

This sequence joins TRBV14 and TRBJ1-1, with TRBD1 matching over 7 bases. The CDR3 is 15 residues long. Per the germline V gene, CDR1 is SGHDN and CDR2 is FVKESK. With V trimmed by 4 bases and J by 7 bases, 12 bases remained unmatched. In DNA, the CDR3 is TGTGCCAGCAGCCGACGGACAGGAAACTATATTGAAGCTTTCTTT. Its translation is CASSRRTGNYIEAFF.

The gene calls are TRBV5-1 and TRBJ1-1; D remains ambiguous. The V and J ends lost 3 bases and 5 bases respectively, with 14 bases between them. The CDR3 runs to 14 residues. The V gene's germline CDR1 is SGHRS and CDR2 YFSETQ. This CDR3 is CASSWVAGSTEAFF. The CDR3 DNA sequence: TGCGCCAGCAGCTGGGTGGCCGGGAGTACTGAAGCTTTCTTT.